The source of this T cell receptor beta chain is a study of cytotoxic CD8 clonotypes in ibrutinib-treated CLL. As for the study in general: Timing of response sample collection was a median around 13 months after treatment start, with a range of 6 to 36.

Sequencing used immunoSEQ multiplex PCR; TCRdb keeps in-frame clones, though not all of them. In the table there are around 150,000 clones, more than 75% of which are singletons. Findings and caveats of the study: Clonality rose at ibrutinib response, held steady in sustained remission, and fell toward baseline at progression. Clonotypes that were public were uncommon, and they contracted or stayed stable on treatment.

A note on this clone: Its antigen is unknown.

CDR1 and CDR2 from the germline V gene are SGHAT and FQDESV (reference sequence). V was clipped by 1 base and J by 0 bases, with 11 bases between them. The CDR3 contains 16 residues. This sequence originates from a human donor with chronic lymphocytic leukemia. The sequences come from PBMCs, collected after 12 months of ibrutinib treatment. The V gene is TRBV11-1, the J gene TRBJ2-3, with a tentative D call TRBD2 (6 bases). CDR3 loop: CASSLGRGGSTDTQYF. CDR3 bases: TGTGCCAGCAGCTTAGGGCGGGGAGGTAGCACAGATACGCAGTATTTT.